Reported below is one TCR beta chain. This CDR3 has 14 amino acids. Germline V CDR1 and CDR2: MNHNY, SVGAGI (reference sequence). The libraries of TRB cDNA were prepared using 5' RACE with UMI labels. With the 5' RACE reads reprocessed, TCRdb shows one record per CDR3 protein and no DNA. Its table lists 5,800 or so distinct CDR3 sequences. This specimen comes from a study of CXCR3-negative and CXCR3-positive naive CD8 T cells. Sample: naive CXCR3- CD8+ T cells from blood. Specified subset: CD45RO-CCR7+CD27+CD95- naive CD8+ T cells lacking CXCR3 (TNR3-). This TCR was recovered from a human donor in good health. Some clones in this sample may be carry-over from other donors' samples. The chain carries TRBV6-6 and TRBJ2-5; absent DNA, TCRdb's TRBD1 call cannot be checked. CDR3 amino acids: CASSSLGGRETQYF.